Following are 24 T cell receptor beta chains from one sample sequenced in a study of blood T cells in healthy people across ages. Then a second PCR, running roughly 7 to 11 cycles, was carried out with a sample-barcoded 5' primer and a J-beta primer mix. TCRdb fed the 5' RACE reads into MiXCR, producing one record per CDR3 protein. This table has more than 1.4 million distinct CDR3 sequences, roughly 40% appearing once. Sequencing used blood. These receptors all come from a woman between 18 and 29 years old in good health.

The V and J genes are TRBV20-1 and TRBJ2-5, with 7 bases identical to TRBD2. The germline V gene encodes CDR1 DFQATT and CDR2 SNEGSKA (reference sequence). Trimming took 6 bases from V and 5 from J; bases not matched to a gene: 9. The CDR3 length is 13 residues. DNA of the CDR3: TGCAGTGCCCGGGGGGTCGGGGTGGAGACCCAGTACTTC. It encodes CSARGVGVETQYF.

This chain uses TRBV6-5 with TRBJ2-7, with D perhaps matching TRBD2 (6 bases). V lost 6 bases to trimming and J lost 7 bases, with 22 bases between them. CDR1 and CDR2 (germline): MNHEY, SVGAGI. The CDR3 has 15 residues. CDR3 nucleotide sequence: TGTGCCAGCAGCCCTAGCGCTACACCACACAATGAGCAGTACTTC. It translates to CASSPSATPHNEQYF.

The chain carries TRBV11-2 and TRBJ1-1; 10 bases align to TRBD1. This CDR3 comprises 14 residues. J lost 6 bases, V lost 1 base, and 2 bases had no gene match. Germline V gene sequence: CDR1 SGHAT, CDR2 FQNNGV. DNA of the CDR3: TGTGCCAGCAGCTTAGTGGGACAGGGGCCTGAAGCTTTCTTT. Protein product: CASSLVGQGPEAFF.

The chain links TRBV6-1 to TRBJ2-4; D is possibly TRBD1 or TRBD2 (5 bases each). The CDR3 spans 14 residues. Trimming took 1 base from V and 2 from J, leaving 6 bases between them. Germline V CDR1 and CDR2: MNHNS, SASEGT. DNA of the CDR3: TGTGCCAGCAGTGAAGGGGGGTCCAAAAACATTCAGTACTTC. Translated, it gives CASSEGGSKNIQYF.

CDR3 DNA: TGTGCCACCAGTGAACCCGGGACACGAGACAATGAGCAGTTCTTC. This translates into CATSEPGTRDNEQFF. This chain links TRBV24-1 with TRBJ2-1; D perhaps matches TRBD1 (6 bases). This CDR3 has 15 residues. Deletions cut 4 bases from V and 5 bases from J, with 14 bases between. Germline assignment: CDR1 KGHDR and CDR2 SFDVKD.

The chain couples TRBV20-1 to TRBJ2-7, with D perhaps TRBD1 or TRBD2 (5 bases each). Germline V gene data show CDR1 as DFQATT and CDR2 as SNEGSKA (reference sequence). The CDR3 extends over 15 amino acids. V was clipped by 5 bases and J by 2 bases, with 19 bases between them. The CDR3 region has the DNA TGCAGTGCTCAGCCCCCCGGGGCAGTCACCTACGAGCAGTACTTC. It specifies CSAQPPGAVTYEQYF.

This clonotype has just a few counts. This sequence joins TRBV4-1 and TRBJ1-2, with TRBD1 identical over 9 bases. Germline V gene lookup returns CDR1 MGHRA and CDR2 YSYEKL. The CDR3 runs 15 residues. Trimming at V came to 1 base and at J to 4 bases, leaving 4 bases not matched to a gene. CDR3 residues: CASSQGDRALYGYTF. The CDR3 DNA sequence: TGCGCCAGCAGCCAAGGGGACAGGGCACTCTATGGCTACACCTTC.

This sequence joins TRBV20-1 and TRBJ2-5; 10 nucleotides line up with TRBD2. The junction had 5 bases not matched to a gene; V was cut back by 6 bases and J by 7 bases. Germline V gene lookup returns CDR1 DFQATT and CDR2 SNEGSKA (reference sequence). The CDR3 is made up of 12 amino acids. This CDR3 reads CSARTSGGTQYF. The CDR3 nucleotides read TGCAGTGCAAGGACTAGCGGAGGGACCCAGTACTTC.

The chain has TRBV12-3 or TRBV12-4 and TRBJ1-5; D is unresolved. The V and J ends lost 6 bases and 0 bases respectively, with 15 bases between them. The CDR3 contains 16 residues. The CDR3 here is CASSPWTPNSNQPQHF. CDR3 nucleotides: TGTGCCAGCAGCCCCTGGACTCCTAATAGCAATCAGCCCCAGCATTTT.

The V and J genes are TRBV20-1 and TRBJ2-5, with 10 bases that match TRBD2. Gene TRBJ2-7 matches the end of the DNA better, so the J call may be wrong. Germline CDR1 is DFQATT and CDR2 is SNEGSKA (reference sequence). This CDR3 region has 13 residues. CDR3 bases: TGCAGTGCCTCAAGCGGGGGGGCAGACGAGCAGTACTTC. Translating gives CSASSGGADEQYF.

This clonotype was observed a handful of times. The V call is TRBV7-9, the J call TRBJ2-5, with 11 bases matching TRBD2. Judging by the DNA end, TRBJ2-7 fits better; the J call may be wrong. Germline V gives CDR1 SEHNR, CDR2 FQNEAQ (reference sequence). CDR3 length: 14 residues. The CDR3 sequence is CASAGLAGLNEQYF. CDR3 nucleotides: TGTGCCAGCGCCGGACTAGCGGGTTTGAACGAGCAGTACTTC.

This clonotype was observed a few times. This chain joins TRBV3-1 and TRBJ1-1; D gene uncertain. Deletions cut 4 bases from V and 4 bases from J, with 28 bases between. Looked up from germline, CDR1 is LGHDT and CDR2 is YNNKEL (reference sequence). This CDR3 is 19 amino acids long. The CDR3, as DNA: TGTGCCAGCAGCCTCCGACTGTCTGGAGAACGGGGTAGGAGCACTGAAGCTTTCTTT. It yields the protein CASSLRLSGERGRSTEAFF.

Only one count was recorded for this clonotype. A much larger clone is a single base away; this may be a read error. V gene TRBV28 combines with J gene TRBJ2-1; TRBD2 matches 8 bases. CDR3 length: 15 residues. Per germline, CDR1 MDHEN and CDR2 SYDVKM. With 10 bases clipped from V and 9 bases from J, the junction kept 17 bases outside the gene matches. CDR3 sequence reads: CATFVWRGDLGEQFF. The CDR3 nucleotides are TGTGCCACCTTCGTGTGGCGGGGGGACCTCGGTGAGCAGTTCTTC. Variable domain in full (rest from reference TRBV28 and TRBJ2-1): DVKVTQSSRYLVKRTGEKVFLECVQDMDHENMFWYRQDPGLGLRLIYFSYDVKMKEKGDIPEGYSVSREKKERFSLILESASTNQTSMYLCATFVWRGDLGEQFFGPGTRLTVL.

This clonotype was observed a handful of times. The chain links TRBV7-2 to TRBJ2-5, with 7 bases lining up with TRBD2. The J call may be incorrect, as the DNA end agrees better with TRBJ2-7. Germline V gene data show CDR1 as SGHTA and CDR2 as FQGNSA. The CDR3 length is 13 residues. The CDR3 spells CASSVREAYEQYF. CDR3 DNA: TGTGCCAGCAGCGTACGGGAGGCTTACGAGCAGTACTTC.

The V gene is TRBV4-1, the J gene TRBJ2-3; 9 positions match TRBD2. The germline CDR1 and CDR2 sequences are MGHRA and YSYEKL. V was clipped by 0 bases and J by 4 bases; unmatched bases: 5. The CDR3 spans 16 residues. CDR3 sequence reads: CASSQEAGGVADTQYF. In nucleotides, the CDR3 is TGCGCCAGCAGCCAAGAAGCGGGGGGCGTCGCAGATACGCAGTATTTT.

The chain links TRBV28 to TRBJ2-3, with unresolved D. V lost 6 bases and J lost 2, with 15 bases in between. CDR1 is MDHEN and CDR2 is SYDVKM in the germline V gene. CDR3 size: 15 residues. CDR3 nucleotides: TGTGCCAGCAGCCGCGGACGGCTCCTCACAGATACGCAGTATTTT. It translates to CASSRGRLLTDTQYF.

This chain connects TRBV20-1 to TRBJ2-3; D gene ambiguous. Trimming pared 5 bases from V and 3 bases from J, leaving 12 bases between. The CDR3 has 13 residues. Looked up from germline, CDR1 is DFQATT and CDR2 is SNEGSKA (reference sequence). The DNA for the CDR3 is TGCAGTGCTGACACACACAATACAGATACGCAGTATTTT. Protein: CSADTHNTDTQYF.

The DNA of the CDR3 is TGTGCCAGCAGCCTAGCGGTTTACAATGAGCAGTACTTC. It is translated as CASSLAVYNEQYF. The chain couples TRBV13 to TRBJ2-5, with 7 positions matching TRBD2. This CDR3 comprises 13 residues. With V trimmed by 5 bases and J by 11 bases, 11 bases remained unmatched. Germline V gene data show CDR1 as PRHDT and CDR2 as FYEKMQ (reference sequence).

The chain links TRBV9 to TRBJ1-2; D is unclear. The CDR3 is 14 residues long. The ends were cut back, 0 bases at V and 1 base at J, with 7 bases in the middle. The germline CDR1 and CDR2 sequences are SGDLS and YYNGEE. CDR3 DNA sequence: TGTGCCAGCAGCGTAGTTGAGGGTAACTATGGCTACACCTTC. Translating it yields CASSVVEGNYGYTF. The full variable domain, with the rest looked up from reference TRBV9 and TRBJ1-2, is DSGVTQTPKHLITATGQRVTLRCSPRSGDLSVYWYQQSLDQGLQFLIQYYNGEERAKGNILERFSAQQFPDLHSELNLSSLELGDSALYFCASSVVEGNYGYTFGSGTRLTVV.

This clonotype was observed a few times. The chain links TRBV6-5 to TRBJ2-7; D is possibly TRBD1 (5 bases). V was clipped by 7 bases and J by 4 bases, with 17 bases between them. Germline V gene lookup returns CDR1 MNHEY and CDR2 SVGAGI. This CDR3 has 14 amino acids. CDR3 in DNA: TGTGCCAGCAAGGGAAGGGGCATGGAATACGAGCAGTACTTC. Translation gives CASKGRGMEYEQYF.

This clonotype was observed a few times. The chain is built from TRBV11-2 and TRBJ2-7; maybe TRBD1 (6 bases). CDR3 length equals 14 residues. Germline CDR1 reads SGHAT; CDR2 reads FQNNGV. Between the trimmed V and J ends, which lost 7 bases and 4 bases, there was a span of 17 bases. CDR3 region: CASTHAGVVYEQYF. The CDR3 bases are TGTGCCAGCACCCACGCAGGGGTAGTGTACGAGCAGTACTTC.

The chain recombines TRBV12-3 or TRBV12-4 with TRBJ1-1; D is perhaps TRBD1 (5 bases). Trimming pared 5 bases from V and 5 bases from J, leaving 21 bases between. The CDR3 has 16 residues. The CDR3 sequence: CASSPPDLLKGTEAFF. Written as DNA, the CDR3 is TGTGCCAGCAGTCCACCGGACCTTCTCAAGGGGACTGAAGCTTTCTTT.

The chain recombines TRBV7-6 with TRBJ2-7, with unresolved D. Trimming stripped 5 bases from V and 3 bases from J, with 14 bases between. The CDR3 runs 14 residues. The germline gives CDR1 SGHVS, CDR2 FNYEAQ. CDR3 in DNA: TGTGCCAGCAGCCTTCCGGGCCAGGACTACGAGCAGTACTTC. Protein sequence: CASSLPGQDYEQYF.

The chain uses TRBV20-1 and TRBJ2-4; D not certain. The DNA end lines up better with TRBJ2-5; the J call may be wrong. The CDR3 has 14 amino acids. CDR1 and CDR2 (germline): DFQATT, SNEGSKA (reference sequence). CDR3 region: CSARVEALQETQYF. The DNA for the CDR3 is TGCAGTGCTAGAGTAGAGGCACTCCAAGAGACCCAGTACTTC.